The 32 T cell receptor beta chains below were found in one sample sequenced in a study of T cells in women clearing cervical HPV infection. The method was immunoSEQ multiplex PCR; TCRdb's version includes in-frame clones alone and lacks a portion of them. The specimen's table records roughly 42,000 clones. Material: blood buffy coat. These TCRs come from a woman aged 18 to 69 with a cervical HPV16 infection that either progressed to CIN3+ or cleared (not recorded which).

The CDR3 DNA, read in part, is TGTGCCAGTAGTCCTCGCCGGGGGTCCACCGGGGAG. Its protein is CASSPRRGSTGE. The entire CDR3 protein is CASSPRRGSTGELFF. The chain joins TRBV19 to TRBJ2-2; possible D gene TRBD2, 6 bases. The read terminates 3 residues ahead of where the CDR3 ends, so the germline J gene completes it. The CDR3 is made up of 15 amino acids. Germline V lookup: CDR1 LNHDA, CDR2 SQIVND (reference sequence). Trimming removed 5 bases from V and 4 bases from J, with 14 bases in between.

As to this clone: The CDR3 end is not reached by the read, which stops 3 residues before it; the germline J gene fills it in. The chain combines TRBV19 with TRBJ1-6; tentatively, D is TRBD1 (5 bases). In germline, CDR1 is LNHDA, CDR2 SQIVND (reference sequence). V lost 4 bases and J lost 7, with 14 bases in between. The CDR3 spans 15 residues. The part of the CDR3 DNA that was read is TGTGCCAGTAGTACCAGGGACTACTTGAATTCACCC. It yields the protein CASSTRDYLNSP. The whole CDR3 protein is CASSTRDYLNSPLHF.

About this clone: Read sequence stops 3 residues before the CDR3 end, and the germline J gene provides the missing end. J is TRBJ1-6 and V is TRBV5-1, with D perhaps matching TRBD1 (6 bases). The germline V gene has CDR1 SGHRS and CDR2 YFSETQ. CDR3 length equals 14 residues. Trimming took off 4 bases at V and 8 bases at J, with 13 bases between the two ends. The sequenced CDR3 bases are TGCGCCAGCAGCCCGTCAGGGGTTGATTCACCC. It encodes CASSPSGVDSP. The whole CDR3 reads CASSPSGVDSPLHF.

Of note for this clone: The read terminates 3 residues ahead of where the CDR3 ends, so the germline J gene completes it. This chain uses TRBV2 with TRBJ1-5, with 9 bases lining up with TRBD1. The length of the CDR3 is 14 residues. Germline V lookup: CDR1 SNHLY, CDR2 FYNNEI. After removal of 4 bases from V and 6 bases from J, the junction contained 4 bases not matched to a gene. CDR3 bases read: TGTGCCAGCAGTGCCGGGACAGGGAGTCAGCCC. Protein: CASSAGTGSQP. The full CDR3 sequence reads CASSAGTGSQPQHF.

As for this clone: From the germline J gene comes the end of the CDR3, since the read stops 3 residues before it. V and J are TRBV5-4 and TRBJ1-1; 12 nucleotides align to TRBD1. The CDR3 extends over 14 amino acids. Per the germline V gene, CDR1 is SGHNT and CDR2 is YYREEE (reference sequence). The CDR3 sequence: CASSRDRGRSPAFF. The DNA read from the CDR3 is TGTGCCAGCAGCCGGGACAGGGGGCGGTCACCA.

Of note for this clone: Its ends do not fully match the called genes, so a read error is possible. Read coverage stops 3 residues before the CDR3 terminus; the germline J gene supplies the remainder. The chain has TRBV7-7 and TRBJ2-7, with D perhaps TRBD2 (6 bases). The CDR3 is made up of 15 amino acids. Germline-derived CDR1 and CDR2 are SSHAT and FNYEAQ (reference sequence). The CDR3 here is CASSLGAGSTYEQYF. The sequenced CDR3 bases are TGTGCTAGCAGCTTAGGTGCGGGGTCGACCTACGAG. Full variable domain (missing parts from reference TRBV7-7 and TRBJ2-7): GAGVSQSPRYKVTKRGQDVTLRCDPISSHATLYWYQQALGQGPEFLTYFNYEAQPDKSGLPSDRFSAERPEGSISTLTIQRTEQRDSAMYRCASSLGAGSTYEQYFGPGTRLTVT.

Note on this clone: The CDR3 extends 3 residues past the end of the read, so its final part is completed from the germline J gene. The genes are TRBV18 and TRBJ1-5; the match to TRBD1 covers 7 bases. Germline V gene lookup returns CDR1 KGHSH and CDR2 LQKENI. This CDR3 spans 15 amino acids. This CDR3 reads CASSPGTDLKRPQHF. CDR3 DNA (partial): TGTGCCAGCTCACCCGGGACAGATCTCAAGAGACCC.

Remarks on this clone: Read coverage stops 3 residues before the CDR3 terminus; the germline J gene supplies the remainder. V is TRBV19 and J is TRBJ2-4, with TRBD2 identical over 9 bases. This CDR3 region has 15 residues. The V gene's germline CDR1 is LNHDA and CDR2 SQIVND (reference sequence). J was trimmed by 1 base and V by 2 bases; bases with no gene match: 0. CDR3 bases read: TGTGCCAGTAGTATAAGCGGGAGGGCCAAAAACATT. This codes for CASSISGRAKNI. The full CDR3 protein reads CASSISGRAKNIQYF.

As concerns this clone: The observed sequence ends 3 residues before the CDR3 terminus, with the missing tail filled in from the germline J gene. The rearrangement joins TRBV7-2 to TRBJ1-1; 8 nucleotides line up with TRBD1. J was trimmed by 4 bases and V by 5 bases; bases with no gene match: 6. In germline, CDR1 is SGHTA, CDR2 FQGNSA. This CDR3 is built from 14 residues. Incomplete CDR3 DNA: TGTGCCAGCAGCACCGGACAGGGTACCACTGAA. Its protein is CASSTGQGTTE. The whole CDR3 is CASSTGQGTTEAFF.

Details on this clone: The CDR3 end lies 3 residues beyond the end of the read and is filled in from the germline J gene. This sequence joins TRBV10-1 and TRBJ2-2, with 7 bases identical to TRBD1. V dropped 6 bases and J dropped 4; count of bases not matched to a gene: 5. This CDR3 is built from 14 residues. Germline V lookup: CDR1 WNHNN, CDR2 SYGVQD (reference sequence). The sequenced part of the CDR3 DNA is TGCGCCAGCAGCCCGGACAGGCCCACCGGGGAG. Amino acid sequence: CASSPDRPTGE. The complete CDR3 sequence is CASSPDRPTGELFF.

A note on this clone: The read finishes 3 residues shy of the CDR3 end, and the germline J gene is used to complete it. The chain recombines TRBV7-8 with TRBJ2-7; D remains unclear. Trimming took 1 base from V and 3 from J, leaving 7 bases between them. Germline loops: CDR1 SGHVS, CDR2 FQNEAQ. The CDR3 covers 13 residues. CDR3 bases read: TGTGCCAGCAGCTTAGACAGCAGCTACGAG. It encodes CASSLDSSYE. The full CDR3 protein reads CASSLDSSYEQYF.

The CDR3 reads CASSELRGNGPKGDIQYF. CDR3 bases read: TGTGCCAGCAGTGAACTTAGGGGCAACGGGCCCAAGGGGGACATT. The chain is built from TRBV2 and TRBJ2-4, with a possible D match to TRBD1 (6 bases). The read comes to an end 3 residues before the CDR3 does, leaving the germline J gene to fill in the end. The germline V gene has CDR1 SNHLY and CDR2 FYNNEI. V was cut by 2 bases and J by 8 bases, with 25 bases left in between. The CDR3 length is 18 residues.

CDR3 region: CASSDRQGPETQYF. The CDR3 DNA, read in part, is TGTGCCAGTAGTGACCGACAGGGACCAGAGACC. V and J are TRBV19 and TRBJ2-5, with 7 bases that match TRBD1. The read comes to an end 3 residues before the CDR3 does, leaving the germline J gene to fill in the end. Germline V lookup: CDR1 LNHDA, CDR2 SQIVND (reference sequence). V shed 5 bases, J shed 4 bases, and the junction held 7 bases outside the gene matches. The CDR3 is 14 residues long.

Concerning this clone itself: With the read ending 3 residues before the CDR3 end, the germline J gene is used to fill in that end. The chain recombines TRBV14 with TRBJ1-6, with a weak D call TRBD1 (6 bases). CDR3 length equals 15 residues. V gave up 4 bases and J gave up 6 bases, with 13 bases separating them. CDR1 and CDR2 from the germline V gene are SGHDN and FVKESK. The covered CDR3 bases are TGTGCCAGCAGCCCGGTACAGGGATCTAATTCACCC. This codes for CASSPVQGSNSP. The CDR3, in full, reads CASSPVQGSNSPLHF.

For this clone: The missing CDR3 end, 3 residues past where the read stops, is filled in from the germline J gene. The V and J genes are TRBV2 and TRBJ2-5; 8 bases align to TRBD2. CDR3 size: 15 residues. Germline V gene lookup returns CDR1 SNHLY and CDR2 FYNNEI. The J segment lost 2 bases and the V segment lost 4 bases, leaving 6 bases of the junction unmatched. CDR3 bases read: TGTGCCAGCAGTGCCCTTTCGGGGGGGCAAGAGACC. As protein: CASSALSGGQET. The CDR3 in full is CASSALSGGQETQYF.

As to this clone: The sequence runs out 3 residues before the end of the CDR3; the remainder is reconstructed from the germline J gene. The chain is built from TRBV19 and TRBJ1-4; 8 bases fit TRBD1. CDR3 size: 15 residues. V trimming: 3 bases; J trimming: 7 bases; junction bases outside the gene matches: 7. The V gene's germline CDR1 is LNHDA and CDR2 SQIVND (reference sequence). CDR3 loop: CASSMDGQGSEKLFF. The covered CDR3 bases are TGTGCCAGTAGTATGGATGGACAGGGTAGTGAAAAA.

To note about this clone: The CDR3 end is not reached by the read, which stops 3 residues before it; the germline J gene fills it in. This sequence joins TRBV7-6 and TRBJ1-1, with 9 nucleotides matching TRBD1. CDR1 is SGHVS, CDR2 FNYEAQ, per germline. The CDR3 sequence is 16 residues long. The J segment lost 3 bases and the V segment lost 5 bases, leaving 10 bases of the junction unmatched. The CDR3: CASSIMTGGGDTEAFF. The CDR3 bases that were read are TGTGCCAGCAGCATCATGACAGGGGGTGGGGACACTGAA. Full variable domain (remainder filled in from reference TRBV7-6 and TRBJ1-1): GAGVSQSPRYKVTKRGQDVALRCDPISGHVSLYWYRQALGQGPEFLTYFNYEAQQDKSGLPNDRFSAERPEGSISTLTIQRTEQRDSAMYRCASSIMTGGGDTEAFFGQGTRLTVV.

In the case of this clone: The read gets to within 3 residues of the CDR3 end, and the germline J gene fills in the rest. V and J are TRBV18 and TRBJ2-5; 7 positions agree with TRBD1. V gave up 3 bases and J gave up 3 bases; unmatched junction bases: 7. CDR1 is KGHSH, CDR2 LQKENI, per germline. The CDR3 length is 15 residues. The CDR3 bases that were read are TGTGCCAGCTCACCGTCCGGCCAGGGGGAAGAGACC. The encoded protein is CASSPSGQGEET. The whole CDR3 protein reads CASSPSGQGEETQYF.

Notes on this clone: Sequencing ends 3 residues short of the CDR3 end; the germline J gene provides the rest. V is TRBV5-6 and J is TRBJ2-7; D may be TRBD1 (7 bases). Germline-derived CDR1 and CDR2 are SGHDT and YYEEEE. Trimming took 6 bases from V and 4 from J, leaving 14 bases between them. The CDR3 has 13 amino acids. The sequenced CDR3 bases are TGTGCCAGCACCCAGGGGGGTCGTTACGAG. Translation gives CASTQGGRYE. The complete CDR3 protein is CASTQGGRYEQYF.

About this clone itself: Read sequence stops 3 residues before the CDR3 end, and the germline J gene provides the missing end. The genes are TRBV20-1 and TRBJ2-6; D uncertain. The CDR3 contains 13 residues. Per germline, CDR1 DFQATT and CDR2 SNEGSKA (reference sequence). V was trimmed by 2 bases and J by 1 base, leaving 3 bases between them. This CDR3 is CSARQSGANVLTF. The CDR3 bases that were read are TGCAGTGCTAGACAATCTGGGGCCAACGTC.

A word on this clone: Coverage ceases 3 residues before the CDR3 finishes, and the germline J gene fills in the end. The chain has TRBV14 and TRBJ2-7; D gene uncertain. This CDR3 spans 16 amino acids. V was shortened by 1 base and J by 3 bases, with 16 bases between the two germline ends. Germline values: CDR1 SGHDN, CDR2 FVKESK. The CDR3 DNA, read in part, is TGTGCCAGCAGCCAAGTAGGAACACACCACAGCTACGAG. Protein product: CASSQVGTHHSYE. The entire CDR3 reads CASSQVGTHHSYEQYF.

With respect to this clone: The read stops 3 residues short of the end of the CDR3; the missing end is completed from the germline J gene. The chain links TRBV6-2 or TRBV6-3 to TRBJ2-1; perhaps TRBD1 as D (6 bases). The germline V and J ends were trimmed by 6 bases and 0 bases, with 9 bases remaining between them. Germline V lookup: CDR1 MNHEY, CDR2 SVGEGT. The CDR3 has 14 amino acids. The CDR3 loop is CASSGQSSYNEQFF. The sequenced CDR3 bases are TGTGCCAGCAGCGGACAGAGCTCCTACAATGAG.

Turning to this clone: The read terminates 3 residues before the CDR3 end, so the remaining end is supplied by the germline J gene. The chain couples TRBV5-1 to TRBJ1-5; 7 positions match TRBD1. Trimming cost V 4 bases and J 4 bases; bases outside gene matches: 11. Germline V gives CDR1 SGHRS, CDR2 YFSETQ. This CDR3 is built from 16 residues. The CDR3 sequence is CASSPDPGQTNQPQHF. The part of the CDR3 DNA that was read is TGCGCCAGCAGCCCTGATCCGGGACAGACTAATCAGCCC.

Comment on this clone: The CDR3 extends 3 residues past the end of the read, so its final part is completed from the germline J gene. This chain joins TRBV5-6 and TRBJ2-3; 8 bases are shared with TRBD1. This CDR3 contains 14 residues. Germline V gene data show CDR1 as SGHDT and CDR2 as YYEEEE. V was clipped by 5 bases and J by 3 bases; unmatched bases: 5. CDR3: CASSYRGKTDTQYF. Incomplete CDR3 DNA: TGTGCCAGCAGTTACAGGGGGAAAACAGATACG.

Turning to this clone: Read data end 3 residues before the CDR3 end; the end is taken from the germline J gene. This rearrangement joins TRBV20-1 to TRBJ2-3; 8 bases are a match to TRBD2. The CDR3 length is 14 residues. CDR1 DFQATT and CDR2 SNEGSKA come from the germline V gene (reference sequence). The chain's CDR3 is CSARVRSGGGTQYF. Incomplete CDR3 DNA: TGCAGTGCTAGAGTAAGGAGCGGGGGAGGGACG.

Worth noting for this clone: The read finishes 3 residues shy of the CDR3 end, and the germline J gene is used to complete it. This chain connects TRBV13 to TRBJ1-1; D unclear. Per the germline V gene, CDR1 is PRHDT and CDR2 is FYEKMQ (reference sequence). Trimming stripped 5 bases from V and 1 base from J, with 5 bases between. This CDR3 is 12 amino acids long. Incomplete CDR3 DNA: TGTGCCAGCAGCCTTAAGAACACTGAA. Protein product: CASSLKNTE. The whole CDR3 reads CASSLKNTEAFF.

Comments on this clone: The observed sequence ends 3 residues before the CDR3 terminus, with the missing tail filled in from the germline J gene. V gene TRBV5-1 combines with J gene TRBJ1-1; TRBD1 might be the D (5 bases). Trimming left V 1 base short and J 0 bases short, with 10 bases between. This CDR3 spans 15 amino acids. Germline CDR1 reads SGHRS; CDR2 reads YFSETQ. Here the CDR3 reads CASSLWAGLNTEAFF. Partial CDR3 DNA: TGCGCCAGCAGCTTGTGGGCAGGGTTGAACACTGAA.

A remark on this clone: Read data end 3 residues before the CDR3 end; the end is taken from the germline J gene. V is TRBV12-3 or TRBV12-4 and J is TRBJ2-3; 7 nucleotides agree with TRBD1. The CDR3 is 17 residues long. V lost 2 bases and J lost 0; bases outside the gene matches: 8. The sequenced part of the CDR3 DNA is TGTGCCAGCAGTTTATACGGGACAGATTCTAGCACAGATACG. Residues: CASSLYGTDSSTDT. The CDR3 in full is CASSLYGTDSSTDTQYF.

Points on this clone: The read ends 3 residues shy of where the CDR3 ends; the end is completed using the germline J gene. The chain carries TRBV19 and TRBJ1-2; 10 bases agree with TRBD1. V gave up 7 bases and J gave up 5 bases; unmatched junction bases: 7. Germline CDR1 is LNHDA and CDR2 is SQIVND (reference sequence). The CDR3 totals 14 residues. The CDR3 bases that were read are TGTGCCAGTACCGGGACAGGGGATACTTATGGC. Translating it yields CASTGTGDTYG. In full, the CDR3 is CASTGTGDTYGYTF.

Note on this clone: Coverage ceases 3 residues before the CDR3 finishes, and the germline J gene fills in the end. The chain employs TRBV6-2 or TRBV6-3 and TRBJ1-2; 7 positions agree with TRBD1. J was trimmed by 4 bases and V by 6 bases; bases with no gene match: 5. Germline loops: CDR1 MNHEY, CDR2 SVGEGT. This CDR3 region has 13 residues. Incomplete CDR3 DNA: TGTGCCAGCAGCAACGACAGGGTCTATGGC. Translation gives CASSNDRVYG. In full, the CDR3 is CASSNDRVYGYTF.

Comments on this clone: The read ends 3 residues shy of where the CDR3 ends; the end is completed using the germline J gene. The chain has TRBV7-3 and TRBJ2-3, with a weak D call TRBD1 (5 bases). V was shortened by 4 bases and J by 3 bases, with 8 bases between the two germline ends. The CDR3 has 13 residues. Germline V lookup: CDR1 SGHTA, CDR2 FQGTGA. The CDR3 protein is CASSSTGTDTQYF. The CDR3 bases that were read are TGTGCCAGCAGCTCCACAGGAACAGATACG.

A word on this clone: The missing CDR3 end, 3 residues past where the read stops, is filled in from the germline J gene. The chain couples TRBV20-1 to TRBJ2-3, with 8 bases identical to TRBD1. This CDR3 contains 13 residues. Germline CDR1 is DFQATT and CDR2 is SNEGSKA (reference sequence). The ends lost 6 bases at V and 7 bases at J; junction bases unmatched: 9. The CDR3 DNA, read in part, is TGCAGTGCCGTAGGACAGGGAGGTTATACG. Amino acid sequence: CSAVGQGGYT. The whole CDR3 is CSAVGQGGYTQYF.